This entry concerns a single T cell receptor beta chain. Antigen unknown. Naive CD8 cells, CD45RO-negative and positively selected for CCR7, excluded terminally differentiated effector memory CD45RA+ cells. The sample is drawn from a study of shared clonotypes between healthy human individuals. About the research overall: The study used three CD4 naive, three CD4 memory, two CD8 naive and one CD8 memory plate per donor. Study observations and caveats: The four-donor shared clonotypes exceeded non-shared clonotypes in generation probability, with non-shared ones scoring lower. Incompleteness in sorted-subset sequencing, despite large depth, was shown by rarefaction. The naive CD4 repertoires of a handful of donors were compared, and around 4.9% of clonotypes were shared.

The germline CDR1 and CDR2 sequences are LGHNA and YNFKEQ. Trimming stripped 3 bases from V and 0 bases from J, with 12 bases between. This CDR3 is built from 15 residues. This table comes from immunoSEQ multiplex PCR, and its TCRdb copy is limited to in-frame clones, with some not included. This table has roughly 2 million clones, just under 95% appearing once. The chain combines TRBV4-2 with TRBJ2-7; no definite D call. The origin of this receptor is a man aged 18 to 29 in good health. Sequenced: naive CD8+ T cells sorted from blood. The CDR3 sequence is CASSHTHISSYEQYF. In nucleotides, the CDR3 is TGTGCCAGCAGCCATACACATATTTCCTCCTACGAGCAGTACTTC.